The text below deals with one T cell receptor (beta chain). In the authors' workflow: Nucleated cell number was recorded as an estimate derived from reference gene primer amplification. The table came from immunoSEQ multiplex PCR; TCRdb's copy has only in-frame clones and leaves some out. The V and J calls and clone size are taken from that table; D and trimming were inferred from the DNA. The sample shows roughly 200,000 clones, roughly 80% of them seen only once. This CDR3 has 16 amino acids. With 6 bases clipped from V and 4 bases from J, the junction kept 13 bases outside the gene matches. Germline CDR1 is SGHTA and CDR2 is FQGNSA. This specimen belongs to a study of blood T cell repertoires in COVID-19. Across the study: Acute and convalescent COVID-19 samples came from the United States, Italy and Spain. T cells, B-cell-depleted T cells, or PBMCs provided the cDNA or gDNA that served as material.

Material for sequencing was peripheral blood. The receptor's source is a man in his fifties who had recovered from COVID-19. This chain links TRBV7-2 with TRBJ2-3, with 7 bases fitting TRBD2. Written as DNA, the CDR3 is TGTGCCAGCAGGCCCGTTTGGCGGGGAGGGTCAGATACGCAGTATTTT. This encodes CASRPVWRGGSDTQYF.